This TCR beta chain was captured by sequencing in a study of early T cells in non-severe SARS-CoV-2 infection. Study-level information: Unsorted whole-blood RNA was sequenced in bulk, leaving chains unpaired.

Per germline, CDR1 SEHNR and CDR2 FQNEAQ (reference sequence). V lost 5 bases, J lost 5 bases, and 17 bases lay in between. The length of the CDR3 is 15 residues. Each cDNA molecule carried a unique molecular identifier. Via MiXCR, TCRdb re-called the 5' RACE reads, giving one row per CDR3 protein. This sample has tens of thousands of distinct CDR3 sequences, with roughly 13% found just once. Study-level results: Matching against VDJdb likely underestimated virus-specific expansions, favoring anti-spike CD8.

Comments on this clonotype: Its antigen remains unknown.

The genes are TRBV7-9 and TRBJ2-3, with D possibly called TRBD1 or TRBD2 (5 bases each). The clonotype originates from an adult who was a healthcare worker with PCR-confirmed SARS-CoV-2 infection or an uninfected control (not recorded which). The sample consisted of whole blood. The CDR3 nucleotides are TGTGCCAGCAGCCCCGGGACCCGGGTGGTAGATACGCAGTATTTT. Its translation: CASSPGTRVVDTQYF.